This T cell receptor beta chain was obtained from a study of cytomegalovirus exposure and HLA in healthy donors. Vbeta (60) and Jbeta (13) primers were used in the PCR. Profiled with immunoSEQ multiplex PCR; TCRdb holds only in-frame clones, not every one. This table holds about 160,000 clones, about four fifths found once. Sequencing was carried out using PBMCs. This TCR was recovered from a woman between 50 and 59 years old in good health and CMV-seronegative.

CDR3 DNA: TGCGCCAGCAGCTTGGACTTAGCGGCTAGCACAGATACGCAGTATTTT. Translation: CASSLDLAASTDTQYF. The gene calls are TRBV5-1 and TRBJ2-3, with D possibly matching TRBD2 (6 bases). The CDR3 runs 16 residues. Germline assignment: CDR1 SGHRS and CDR2 YFSETQ. Trimming pared 0 bases from V and 0 bases from J, leaving 11 bases between.